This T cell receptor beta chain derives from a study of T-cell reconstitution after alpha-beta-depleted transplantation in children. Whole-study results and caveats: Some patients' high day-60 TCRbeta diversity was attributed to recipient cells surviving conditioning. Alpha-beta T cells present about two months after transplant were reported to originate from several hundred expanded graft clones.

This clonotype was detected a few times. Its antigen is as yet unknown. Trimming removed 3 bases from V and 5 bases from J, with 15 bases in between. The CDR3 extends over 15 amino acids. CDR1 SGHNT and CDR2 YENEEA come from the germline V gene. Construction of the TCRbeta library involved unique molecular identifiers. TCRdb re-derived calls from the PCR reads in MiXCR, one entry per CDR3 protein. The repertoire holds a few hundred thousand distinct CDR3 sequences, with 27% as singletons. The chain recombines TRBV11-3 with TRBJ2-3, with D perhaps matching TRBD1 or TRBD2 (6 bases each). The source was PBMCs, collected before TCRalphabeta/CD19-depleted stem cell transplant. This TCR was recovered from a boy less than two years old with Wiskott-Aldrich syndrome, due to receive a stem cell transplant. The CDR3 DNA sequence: TGTGCCAGCAGCTTGACAGGTCCGCGGGGAGATACGCAGTATTTT. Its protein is CASSLTGPRGDTQYF. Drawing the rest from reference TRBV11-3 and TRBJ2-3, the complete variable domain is EAGVVQSPRYKIIEKKQPVAFWCNPISGHNTLYWYLQNLGQGPELLIRYENEEAVDDSQLPKDRFSAERLKGVDSTLKIQPAELGDSAVYLCASSLTGPRGDTQYFGPGTRLTVL.